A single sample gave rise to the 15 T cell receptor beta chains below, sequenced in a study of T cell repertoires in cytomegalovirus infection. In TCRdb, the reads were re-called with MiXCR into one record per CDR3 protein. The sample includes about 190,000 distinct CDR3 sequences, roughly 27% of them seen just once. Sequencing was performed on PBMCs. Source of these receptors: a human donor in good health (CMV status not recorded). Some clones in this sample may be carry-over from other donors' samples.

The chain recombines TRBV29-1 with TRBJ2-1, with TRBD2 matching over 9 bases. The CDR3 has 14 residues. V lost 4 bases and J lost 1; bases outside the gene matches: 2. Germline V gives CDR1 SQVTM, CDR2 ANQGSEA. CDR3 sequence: CSVGGGGSYNEQFF. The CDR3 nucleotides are TGCAGCGTTGGCGGGGGGGGATCCTACAATGAGCAGTTCTTC.

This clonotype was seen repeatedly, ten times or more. The CDR3 here is CASSPPEATGELFF. The CDR3 DNA reads TGTGCCAGCAGCCCACCGGAGGCCACCGGGGAGCTGTTTTTT. This sequence joins TRBV7-9 and TRBJ2-2; possible D gene TRBD2, 5 bases. Germline CDR1 and CDR2: SEHNR and FQNEAQ (reference sequence). Trimming stripped 5 bases from V and 4 bases from J, with 11 bases between. CDR3 length equals 14 residues. Drawing the rest from reference TRBV7-9 and TRBJ2-2, the complete variable domain is DTGVSQNPRHKITKRGQNVTFRCDPISEHNRLYWYRQTLGQGPEFLTYFQNEAQLEKSRLLSDRFSAERPKGSFSTLEIQRTEQGDSAMYLCASSPPEATGELFFGEGSRLTVL.

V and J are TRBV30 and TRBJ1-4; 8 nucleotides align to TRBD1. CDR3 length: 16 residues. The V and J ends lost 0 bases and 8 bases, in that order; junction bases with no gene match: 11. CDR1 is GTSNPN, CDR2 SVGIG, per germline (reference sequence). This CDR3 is CAWSVSGAGGNEKLFF. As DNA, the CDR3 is TGTGCCTGGAGTGTATCGGGGGCAGGGGGCAACGAAAAACTGTTTTTT.

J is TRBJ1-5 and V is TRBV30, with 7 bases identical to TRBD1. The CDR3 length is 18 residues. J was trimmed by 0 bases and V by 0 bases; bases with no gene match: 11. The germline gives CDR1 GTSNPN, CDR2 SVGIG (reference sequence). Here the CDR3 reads CAWSVRRDSIHSNQPQHF. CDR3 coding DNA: TGTGCCTGGAGTGTCCGCCGGGACAGTATCCATAGCAATCAGCCCCAGCATTTT.

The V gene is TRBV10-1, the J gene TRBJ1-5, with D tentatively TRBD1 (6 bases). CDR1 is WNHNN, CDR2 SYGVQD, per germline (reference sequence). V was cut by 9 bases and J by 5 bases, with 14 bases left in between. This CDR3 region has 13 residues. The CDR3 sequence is CARGDRPDQPQHF. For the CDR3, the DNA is TGCGCCAGAGGAGACAGGCCGGATCAGCCCCAGCATTTT.

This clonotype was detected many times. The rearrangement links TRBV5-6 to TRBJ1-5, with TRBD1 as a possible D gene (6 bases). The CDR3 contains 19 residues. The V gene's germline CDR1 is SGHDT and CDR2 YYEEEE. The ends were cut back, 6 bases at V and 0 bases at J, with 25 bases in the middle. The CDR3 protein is CASTTLRDTPGYSNQPQHF. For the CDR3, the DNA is TGTGCCAGCACTACACTACGGGACACTCCGGGCTATAGCAATCAGCCCCAGCATTTT.

The CDR3 here is CASSMGTGIGSPLHF. In nucleotides, the CDR3 is TGTGCCAGTAGTATGGGGACAGGGATCGGATCACCCCTCCACTTT. The chain recombines TRBV19 with TRBJ1-6; 9 positions match TRBD1. Germline V gives CDR1 LNHDA, CDR2 SQIVND (reference sequence). The length of the CDR3 is 15 residues. J lost 10 bases, V lost 3 bases, and 7 bases had no gene match.

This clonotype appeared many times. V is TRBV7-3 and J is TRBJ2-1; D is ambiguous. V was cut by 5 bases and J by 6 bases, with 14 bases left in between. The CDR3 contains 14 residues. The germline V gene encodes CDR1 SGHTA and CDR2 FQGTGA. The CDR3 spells CASSPSHGFNEQFF. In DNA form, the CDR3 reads TGTGCCAGCAGCCCCTCTCATGGTTTCAATGAGCAGTTCTTC. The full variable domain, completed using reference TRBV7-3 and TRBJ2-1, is GAGVSQTPSNKVTEKGKYVELRCDPISGHTALYWYRQSLGQGPEFLIYFQGTGAADDSGLPNDRFFAVRPEGSVSTLKIQRTERGDSAVYLCASSPSHGFNEQFFGPGTRLTVL.

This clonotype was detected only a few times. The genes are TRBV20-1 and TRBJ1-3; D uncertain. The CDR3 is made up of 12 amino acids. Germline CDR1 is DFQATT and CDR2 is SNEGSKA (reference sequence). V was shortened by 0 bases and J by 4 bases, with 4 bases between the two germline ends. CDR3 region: CSARDQGNTIYF. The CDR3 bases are TGCAGTGCTAGAGATCAAGGAAACACCATATATTTT.

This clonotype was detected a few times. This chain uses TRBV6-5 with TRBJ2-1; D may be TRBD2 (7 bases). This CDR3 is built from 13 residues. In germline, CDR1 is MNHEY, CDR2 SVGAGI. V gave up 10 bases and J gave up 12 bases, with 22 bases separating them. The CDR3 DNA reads TGTGCCACCAAGGGGGGGGGCCGAATCGGGCAGTTCTTC. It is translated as CATKGGGRIGQFF.

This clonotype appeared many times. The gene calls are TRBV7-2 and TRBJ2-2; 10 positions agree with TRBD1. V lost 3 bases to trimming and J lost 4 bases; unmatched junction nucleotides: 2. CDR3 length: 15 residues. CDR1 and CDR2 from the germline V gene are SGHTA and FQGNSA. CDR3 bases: TGTGCCAGCAGCTTGGGACAGGGGTCCACCGGGGAGCTGTTTTTT. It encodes CASSLGQGSTGELFF. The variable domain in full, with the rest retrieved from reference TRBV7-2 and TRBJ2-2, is GAGVSQSPSNKVTEKGKDVELRCDPISGHTALYWYRQSLGQGLEFLIYFQGNSAPDKSGLPSDRFSAERTGGSVSTLTIQRTQQEDSAVYLCASSLGQGSTGELFFGEGSRLTVL.

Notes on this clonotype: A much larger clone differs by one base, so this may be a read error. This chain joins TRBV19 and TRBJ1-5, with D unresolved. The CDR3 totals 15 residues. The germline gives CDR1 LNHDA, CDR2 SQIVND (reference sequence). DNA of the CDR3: TGTTCCAGTAAAATGGGAGGTCAAAGCAATCAGCCCCAGCATTTT. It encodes CSSKMGGQSNQPQHF.

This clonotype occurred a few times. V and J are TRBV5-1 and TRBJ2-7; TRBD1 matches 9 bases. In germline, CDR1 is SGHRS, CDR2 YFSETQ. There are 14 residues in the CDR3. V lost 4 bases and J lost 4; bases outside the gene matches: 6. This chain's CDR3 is CASSPDRGHYEQYF. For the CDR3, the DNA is TGCGCCAGCAGCCCGGACAGGGGACATTACGAGCAGTACTTC. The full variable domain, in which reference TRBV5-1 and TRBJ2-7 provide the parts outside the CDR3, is KAGVTQTPRYLIKTRGQQVTLSCSPISGHRSVSWYQQTPGQGLQFLFEYFSETQRNKGNFPGRFSGRQFSNSRSEMNVSTLELGDSALYLCASSPDRGHYEQYFGPGTRLTVT.

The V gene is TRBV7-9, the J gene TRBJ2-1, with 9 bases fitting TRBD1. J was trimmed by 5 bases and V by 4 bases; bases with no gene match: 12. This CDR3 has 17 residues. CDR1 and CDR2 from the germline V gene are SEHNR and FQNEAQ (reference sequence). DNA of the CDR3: TGTGCCAGCAGCTACCCTATATCCGGGACAGGGCACAATGAGCAGTTCTTC. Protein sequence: CASSYPISGTGHNEQFF.

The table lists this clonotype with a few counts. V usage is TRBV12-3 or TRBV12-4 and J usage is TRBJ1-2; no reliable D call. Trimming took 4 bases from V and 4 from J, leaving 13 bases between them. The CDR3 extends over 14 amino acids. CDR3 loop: CASSSRLRRYGYTF. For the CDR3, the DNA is TGTGCCAGCAGTTCAAGACTTAGGCGCTATGGCTACACCTTC.